A selection of T cell receptor beta chains follows, all from one sample in a study of cytomegalovirus exposure and HLA in healthy donors. Profiled with immunoSEQ multiplex PCR; TCRdb holds only in-frame clones, not every one. The data hold approximately 150,000 clones, with roughly 83% observed a single time. Sample: PBMCs. Source of these receptors: a human donor in good health. CDR3s include the opening cysteine and the closing phenylalanine or tryptophan. The D gene is left open where the match is weak. Some rows have no size entry. The others give once, few or many, or a class for an expanded clone.

j_gene: TRBJ2-5
d_gene: NA
abundance: NA
v_gene: TRBV1
CDR3aa: CTSSQETQETQYF
CDR3nt: TGCACCAGCAGCCAAGAGACTCAAGAGACCCAGTACTTC

j_gene: TRBJ2-1
d_gene: NA
abundance: few
v_gene: TRBV5-1
CDR3aa: CASSLGDNEQFF
CDR3nt: TGCGCCAGCAGCTTGGGCGACAATGAGCAGTTCTTC

j_gene: TRBJ1-1
d_gene: NA
abundance: NA
v_gene: TRBV29-1
CDR3aa: CSVVAAGVGGTEAFF
CDR3nt: TGCAGCGTTGTGGCGGCAGGGGTGGGGGGGACTGAAGCTTTCTTT

j_gene: TRBJ1-1
d_gene: NA
abundance: NA
v_gene: TRBV10-3
CDR3aa: CAISDVLVNTGEAFF
CDR3nt: TGTGCCATCAGTGATGTTTTGGTTAATACTGGTGAAGCTTTCTTT

j_gene: TRBJ2-7
d_gene: TRBD1
abundance: NA
v_gene: TRBV10-3
CDR3aa: CATTTGQGNYEQYF
CDR3nt: TGTGCCACAACAACGGGACAGGGAAACTACGAGCAGTACTTC

j_gene: TRBJ2-1
d_gene: TRBD1
abundance: NA
v_gene: TRBV6-5
CDR3aa: CASSSNRGHYNEQFF
CDR3nt: TGTGCCAGCAGCTCCAACAGGGGCCATTACAATGAGCAGTTCTTC

j_gene: TRBJ2-3
d_gene: TRBD1
abundance: NA
v_gene: TRBV5-5
CDR3aa: CASSLGQGVPDTQYF
CDR3nt: TGTGCCAGCAGCTTGGGACAGGGTGTCCCAGATACGCAGTATTTT

j_gene: TRBJ2-3
d_gene: TRBD2
abundance: NA
v_gene: TRBV4-1
CDR3aa: CASSQSLAGGGTDTQYF
CDR3nt: TGCGCCAGCAGCCAGTCACTAGCGGGGGGCGGCACAGATACGCAGTATTTT

j_gene: TRBJ1-4
d_gene: NA
abundance: once
v_gene: TRBV7-8
CDR3aa: CASKGSPDLGLADEKLFF
CDR3nt: TGTGCCAGCAAGGGGTCCCCGGACCTAGGGTTGGCTGATGAAAAACTGTTTTTT

j_gene: TRBJ2-1
d_gene: TRBD2
abundance: few
v_gene: TRBV5-6
CDR3aa: CASSSAASGYNEQFF
CDR3nt: TGTGCCAGCAGCTCGGCGGCTAGCGGGTACAATGAGCAGTTCTTC

j_gene: TRBJ2-3
d_gene: TRBD1
abundance: NA
v_gene: TRBV5-1
CDR3aa: CASSPRQGQDTQYF
CDR3nt: TGCGCCAGCAGCCCCAGACAGGGCCAGGATACGCAGTATTTT

j_gene: TRBJ2-1
d_gene: TRBD2
abundance: NA
v_gene: TRBV7-9
CDR3aa: CASSHINSGTGDNEQFF
CDR3nt: TGTGCCAGCAGCCATATTAATAGCGGGACGGGCGACAATGAGCAGTTCTTC

j_gene: TRBJ2-2
d_gene: NA
abundance: NA
v_gene: TRBV19
CDR3aa: CASPDSYTGELFF
CDR3nt: TGTGCCAGTCCGGACAGTTACACCGGGGAGCTGTTTTTT

j_gene: TRBJ1-4
d_gene: NA
abundance: NA
v_gene: TRBV7-2
CDR3aa: CASSLSGGANEKLFF
CDR3nt: TGTGCCAGCAGCTTATCGGGGGGAGCTAATGAAAAACTGTTTTTT

j_gene: TRBJ2-1
d_gene: TRBD2
abundance: NA
v_gene: TRBV19
CDR3aa: CASSIRLAGYNEQFF
CDR3nt: TGTGCCAGTAGTATCAGACTAGCGGGATACAATGAGCAGTTCTTC

j_gene: TRBJ2-7
d_gene: TRBD1
abundance: NA
v_gene: TRBV14
CDR3aa: CASSHLQGSYEQYF
CDR3nt: TGTGCCAGCAGCCATCTACAGGGGTCCTACGAGCAGTACTTC

j_gene: TRBJ2-5
d_gene: TRBD1
abundance: once
v_gene: TRBV6-5
CDR3aa: CASSTGGGWETQYF
CDR3nt: TGTGCCAGCAGTACAGGGGGCGGATGGGAGACCCAGTACTTC

j_gene: TRBJ2-5
d_gene: TRBD2
abundance: NA
v_gene: TRBV19
CDR3aa: CASSIRGGGRGSKTQYF
CDR3nt: TGTGCCAGTAGTATAAGAGGAGGCGGGAGAGGGTCGAAGACCCAGTACTTC

j_gene: TRBJ1-4
d_gene: TRBD1
abundance: few
v_gene: TRBV6-1
CDR3aa: CASKRTGYNEKLFF
CDR3nt: TGTGCCAGCAAAAGGACAGGGTATAATGAAAAACTGTTTTTT

j_gene: TRBJ2-7
d_gene: NA
abundance: NA
v_gene: TRBV14
CDR3aa: CASSLDGGGYEQYF
CDR3nt: TGTGCCAGCAGCCTTGACGGCGGTGGCTACGAGCAGTACTTC

j_gene: TRBJ2-7
d_gene: TRBD2
abundance: NA
v_gene: TRBV29-1
CDR3aa: CSAGLAGAEQYF
CDR3nt: TGCAGCGCCGGACTAGCGGGGGCCGAGCAGTACTTC

j_gene: TRBJ1-5
d_gene: NA
abundance: NA
v_gene: TRBV5-4
CDR3aa: CASSPGLSNQPQHF
CDR3nt: TGTGCCAGCAGCCCAGGGTTAAGCAATCAGCCCCAGCATTTT

j_gene: TRBJ1-1
d_gene: NA
abundance: NA
v_gene: TRBV27
CDR3aa: CTVGGLSTEAFF
CDR3nt: TGTACCGTAGGAGGGCTGAGCACTGAAGCTTTCTTT

j_gene: TRBJ2-5
d_gene: TRBD2
abundance: NA
v_gene: TRBV7-9
CDR3aa: CASSGLDETQYF
CDR3nt: TGTGCCAGCAGCGGACTAGACGAGACCCAGTACTTC

j_gene: TRBJ2-7
d_gene: NA
abundance: NA
v_gene: TRBV5-1
CDR3aa: CASSLRPNVLTDGLTYEQYF
CDR3nt: TGCGCCAGCAGCTTGCGGCCGAACGTCCTGACTGACGGCCTAACCTACGAGCAGTACTTC

j_gene: TRBJ2-5
d_gene: TRBD2
abundance: NA
v_gene: TRBV7-9
CDR3aa: CASSLGGGGAPETRYF
CDR3nt: TGTGCCAGCAGCTTAGGGGGCGGGGGGGCCCCGGAGACCCGGTACTTC

j_gene: TRBJ1-4
d_gene: NA
abundance: NA
v_gene: TRBV19
CDR3aa: CASSIGQTYNEKLFF
CDR3nt: TGTGCCAGTAGTATAGGCCAGACTTATAATGAAAAACTGTTTTTT

j_gene: TRBJ2-1
d_gene: NA
abundance: NA
v_gene: TRBV15
CDR3aa: CATSLTGSRVNNEQFF
CDR3nt: TGTGCCACTAGTCTAACCGGGTCCAGGGTGAACAATGAGCAGTTCTTC

j_gene: TRBJ2-1
d_gene: NA
abundance: NA
v_gene: TRBV12-2
CDR3aa: CASRLAAGGPWDEQFF
CDR3nt: TGTGCAAGTCGCTTAGCTGCGGGAGGGCCGTGGGATGAGCAGTTCTTC

j_gene: TRBJ2-1
d_gene: TRBD2
abundance: few
v_gene: TRBV6-4
CDR3aa: CASSDSASGSNEQFF
CDR3nt: TGTGCCAGCAGTGACTCGGCTAGCGGGAGCAATGAGCAGTTCTTC

j_gene: TRBJ2-5
d_gene: TRBD2
abundance: NA
v_gene: TRBV4-1
CDR3aa: CASSDPTSGLEETQYF
CDR3nt: TGCGCCAGCAGCGATCCGACTAGCGGTCTTGAAGAGACCCAGTACTTC

j_gene: TRBJ1-5
d_gene: NA
abundance: NA
v_gene: TRBV27
CDR3aa: CASSLYQTNQPQHF
CDR3nt: TGTGCCAGCAGTTTATACCAGACAAATCAGCCCCAGCATTTT

j_gene: TRBJ1-3
d_gene: NA
abundance: NA
v_gene: TRBV19
CDR3aa: CASSLTGANTIYF
CDR3nt: TGTGCCAGTAGCTTGACAGGTGCAAACACCATATATTTT

j_gene: TRBJ2-7
d_gene: TRBD1
abundance: NA
v_gene: TRBV10-3
CDR3aa: CAISEDGTGNVYEQYF
CDR3nt: TGTGCCATCAGTGAAGACGGGACAGGGAATGTGTACGAGCAGTACTTC

j_gene: TRBJ1-5
d_gene: NA
abundance: NA
v_gene: TRBV28
CDR3aa: CASSVHRVPQHF
CDR3nt: TGTGCCAGCAGTGTCCACAGGGTCCCCCAGCATTTT

j_gene: TRBJ2-7
d_gene: NA
abundance: NA
v_gene: TRBV4-1
CDR3aa: CASSQDPDRPHLSYEQYF
CDR3nt: TGCGCCAGCAGCCAAGATCCCGACAGGCCCCATCTCTCCTACGAGCAGTACTTC

j_gene: TRBJ1-2
d_gene: TRBD1
abundance: NA
v_gene: TRBV6-1
CDR3aa: CASRQGDHGYTF
CDR3nt: TGTGCCAGCCGACAGGGGGATCATGGCTACACCTTC

j_gene: TRBJ2-1
d_gene: TRBD2
abundance: NA
v_gene: TRBV5-6
CDR3aa: CASSFYSTAGLAGGEQFF
CDR3nt: TGTGCCAGCAGCTTTTATTCAACCGCGGGACTAGCGGGAGGAGAGCAGTTCTTC

j_gene: TRBJ1-5
d_gene: NA
abundance: NA
v_gene: TRBV7-2
CDR3aa: CASSLDRTQPQHF
CDR3nt: TGTGCCAGCAGCTTAGACAGGACTCAGCCCCAGCATTTT

j_gene: TRBJ1-2
d_gene: TRBD1
abundance: NA
v_gene: TRBV7-2
CDR3aa: CASSADRELGYTF
CDR3nt: TGTGCCAGCAGCGCAGACAGGGAGTTAGGCTACACCTTC

j_gene: TRBJ2-5
d_gene: NA
abundance: NA
v_gene: TRBV6-1
CDR3aa: CASSVPGQKGETQYF
CDR3nt: TGTGCCAGCAGTGTACCGGGACAAAAGGGAGAGACCCAGTACTTC

j_gene: TRBJ2-1
d_gene: TRBD2
abundance: NA
v_gene: TRBV7-2
CDR3aa: CASSLVLFPVGGRDDEQFF
CDR3nt: TGTGCCAGCAGCTTGGTGTTATTCCCCGTAGGCGGGAGGGACGATGAGCAGTTCTTC

j_gene: TRBJ2-1
d_gene: NA
abundance: NA
v_gene: TRBV5-1
CDR3aa: CASSLGAGYNEQFF
CDR3nt: TGCGCCAGCAGCTTGGGAGCGGGTTACAATGAGCAGTTCTTC

j_gene: TRBJ2-1
d_gene: NA
abundance: once
v_gene: TRBV27
CDR3aa: CASSLAAASSYNEQFF
CDR3nt: TGTGCCAGCAGTTTAGCGGCGGCGAGCTCCTACAATGAGCAGTTCTTC

j_gene: TRBJ1-1
d_gene: NA
abundance: NA
v_gene: TRBV19
CDR3aa: CASIERAGTEAFF
CDR3nt: TGTGCCAGTATAGAAAGGGCAGGGACTGAAGCTTTCTTT

j_gene: TRBJ1-2
d_gene: NA
abundance: NA
v_gene: TRBV7-9
CDR3aa: CASSPTRVYGYTF
CDR3nt: TGTGCCAGCAGCCCCACACGGGTCTATGGCTACACCTTC

j_gene: TRBJ2-7
d_gene: NA
abundance: NA
v_gene: TRBV7-7
CDR3aa: CASSAGMGGAYEQYF
CDR3nt: TGTGCCAGCAGCGCCGGGATGGGCGGGGCCTACGAGCAGTACTTC

j_gene: TRBJ2-7
d_gene: TRBD1
abundance: NA
v_gene: TRBV14
CDR3aa: CASSRGTVYEQYF
CDR3nt: TGTGCCAGCAGCCGAGGGACAGTCTACGAGCAGTACTTC

j_gene: TRBJ2-5
d_gene: NA
abundance: NA
v_gene: TRBV29-1
CDR3aa: CSVEGGAEQYF
CDR3nt: TGCAGCGTTGAGGGCGGGGCGGAGCAGTACTTC

j_gene: TRBJ1-6
d_gene: TRBD1
abundance: NA
v_gene: TRBV6-5
CDR3aa: CASSPGQGGNSPLHF
CDR3nt: TGTGCCAGCAGTCCCGGACAGGGGGGGAATTCACCCCTCCACTTT

j_gene: TRBJ2-7
d_gene: NA
abundance: few
v_gene: TRBV4-2
CDR3aa: CASSQEQGYEQYF
CDR3nt: TGTGCCAGCAGCCAAGAACAGGGCTACGAGCAGTACTTC

j_gene: TRBJ2-7
d_gene: NA
abundance: NA
v_gene: TRBV27
CDR3aa: CASSPGLYEQYF
CDR3nt: TGTGCCAGCAGTCCAGGACTGTACGAGCAGTACTTC

j_gene: TRBJ1-4
d_gene: NA
abundance: NA
v_gene: TRBV6-6
CDR3aa: CASSYAGREKLFF
CDR3nt: TGTGCCAGCAGTTACGCAGGGCGAGAAAAACTGTTTTTT